One sample yielded the 24 T cell receptor beta chains listed below, sequenced in a study of T cell changes during pregnancy in multiple sclerosis. Sequencing was performed with immunoSEQ multiplex PCR; in TCRdb, only in-frame clones are kept and a portion is missing. The table has roughly 60,000 clones, approximately 92% seen once. This sample comprised CD4+ T cells from peripheral blood mononuclear cells, obtained before pregnancy. Receptors were obtained from a female donor with multiple sclerosis, enrolled in a pregnancy study.

This rearrangement joins TRBV7-3 to TRBJ2-7; 9 bases match TRBD2. Germline CDR1 and CDR2: SGHTA and FQGTGA. This CDR3 comprises 15 residues. J gave up 3 bases and V 1 base, and 4 bases lay outside the gene matches. The CDR3 reads CASSLSSGGYYEQYF. CDR3 nucleotide sequence: TGTGCCAGCAGCTTAAGTAGCGGGGGCTACTACGAGCAGTACTTC.

This clone appeared a single time. The J gene is TRBJ2-1, the V gene TRBV9; 14 bases fit TRBD2. Unmatched junction bases numbered 9, after V lost 4 bases and J lost 9 bases. Looked up from germline, CDR1 is SGDLS and CDR2 is YYNGEE. This CDR3 has 16 residues. This CDR3 reads CASSTPGTSGSGEQFF. In DNA, the CDR3 is TGTGCCAGCAGCACACCAGGGACTAGCGGGAGTGGTGAGCAGTTCTTC.

The chain has TRBV27 and TRBJ2-1, with 9 bases fitting TRBD2. Trimming cost V 6 bases and J 3 bases; bases outside gene matches: 15. CDR1 and CDR2 (germline): MNHEY, SMNVEV (reference sequence). The length of the CDR3 is 18 residues. The CDR3 spells CASSSAAPLAGSYNEQFF. The CDR3 DNA sequence: TGTGCCAGCAGCAGCGCCGCCCCGCTAGCGGGAAGCTACAATGAGCAGTTCTTC.

The chain uses TRBV7-2 and TRBJ1-1; a possible D gene is TRBD1 (5 bases). CDR3 length: 11 residues. Trimming removed 5 bases at V and 11 bases at J, with 12 bases between. In germline, CDR1 is SGHTA, CDR2 FQGNSA. This chain's CDR3 is CASSRGLGAFF. In DNA, the CDR3 is TGTGCCAGCAGCCGGGGGTTGGGGGCTTTCTTT.

The chain joins TRBV30 to TRBJ1-2; 8 bases line up with TRBD1. This CDR3 has 12 amino acids. The germline V gene has CDR1 GTSNPN and CDR2 SVGIG (reference sequence). V gave up 0 bases and J gave up 8 bases; unmatched junction bases: 2. The CDR3 DNA follows: TGTGCCTGGAGTGTAGGACAGGGCGGCTACACCTTC. It is translated as CAWSVGQGGYTF.

This sequence joins TRBV30 and TRBJ2-6; 7 positions agree with TRBD1. V shed 3 bases and J 0 bases; nucleotides not matched to a gene: 5. The length of the CDR3 is 16 residues. Per germline, CDR1 GTSNPN and CDR2 SVGIG (reference sequence). This CDR3 reads CAWSWDSSSGANVLTF. DNA for the CDR3: TGTGCCTGGAGCTGGGACAGCAGCTCTGGGGCCAACGTCCTGACTTTC.

The chain combines TRBV7-8 with TRBJ2-1, with 8 bases aligning to TRBD2. The junction had 5 bases not matched to a gene; V was cut back by 3 bases and J by 4 bases. In germline, CDR1 is SGHVS, CDR2 FQNEAQ. The CDR3 is made up of 15 amino acids. This chain's CDR3 is CASSFGSGSYNEQFF. The CDR3, as DNA: TGTGCCAGCAGCTTTGGAAGCGGGAGTTACAATGAGCAGTTCTTC. Together with reference TRBV7-8 and TRBJ2-1, the CDR3 gives the full variable domain: GAGVSQSPRYKVAKRGQDVALRCDPISGHVSLFWYQQALGQGPEFLTYFQNEAQLDKSGLPSDRFFAERPEGSVSTLKIQRTQQEDSAVYLCASSFGSGSYNEQFFGPGTRLTVL.

This chain connects TRBV9 to TRBJ2-5, with D possibly matching TRBD2 (6 bases). V dropped 1 base and J dropped 4 bases, with 14 bases sitting between them. This CDR3 is built from 15 residues. Per germline, CDR1 SGDLS and CDR2 YYNGEE. The CDR3 sequence is CASSVLEGSGETQYF. As DNA, the CDR3 is TGTGCCAGCAGCGTATTGGAGGGTTCCGGAGAGACCCAGTACTTC. The full variable domain, completed using reference TRBV9 and TRBJ2-5, is DSGVTQTPKHLITATGQRVTLRCSPRSGDLSVYWYQQSLDQGLQFLIQYYNGEERAKGNILERFSAQQFPDLHSELNLSSLELGDSALYFCASSVLEGSGETQYFGPGTRLLVL.

The rearrangement joins TRBV2 to TRBJ2-7; 10 positions match TRBD2. This CDR3 contains 15 residues. The germline V gene has CDR1 SNHLY and CDR2 FYNNEI. V shed 5 bases, J shed 3 bases, and the junction held 7 bases outside the gene matches. Here the CDR3 DNA reads TGTGCCAGCAGTCTACGAGCGGGAGGGGTCTACGAGCAGTACTTC. This translates into CASSLRAGGVYEQYF. Using reference TRBV2 and TRBJ2-7 for the parts outside the CDR3, the full variable domain is EPEVTQTPSHQVTQMGQEVILRCVPISNHLYFYWYRQILGQKVEFLVSFYNNEISEKSEIFDDQFSVERPDGSNFTLKIRSTKLEDSAMYFCASSLRAGGVYEQYFGPGTRLTVT.

The V and J genes are TRBV4-1 and TRBJ2-4; D is unclear. Trimming removed 0 bases from V and 1 base from J, with 7 bases in between. This CDR3 comprises 15 residues. Germline V gene sequence: CDR1 MGHRA, CDR2 YSYEKL. The DNA for the CDR3 is TGCGCCAGCAGCCAAGATCCCCGGGCCAAAAACATTCAGTACTTC. This encodes CASSQDPRAKNIQYF.

The chain joins TRBV29-1 to TRBJ1-4; D remains unclear. The CDR3 contains 12 residues. The germline V gene encodes CDR1 SQVTM and CDR2 ANQGSEA. The CDR3 DNA reads as TGCAGTGCGGTCTTAACGAATGAAAAACTGTTTTTT. This encodes CSAVLTNEKLFF. Looking up the rest from reference TRBV29-1 and TRBJ1-4 gives the full variable domain: SAVISQKPSRDICQRGTSLTIQCQVDSQVTMMFWYRQQPGQSLTLIATANQGSEATYESGFVIDKFPISRPNLTFSTLTVSNMSPEDSSIYLCSAVLTNEKLFFGSGTQLSVL.

The V and J genes are TRBV11-2 and TRBJ2-5; 8 nucleotides agree with TRBD2. The DNA end favors TRBJ2-7, so the J call may be wrong. The CDR3 has 15 amino acids. CDR1 is SGHAT, CDR2 FQNNGV, per germline. The CDR3 region has the DNA TGTGCCAGCAGCTTAACGGGGGGGGACGCCTACGAGCAGTACTTC. Its protein product is CASSLTGGDAYEQYF.

The chain has TRBV7-2 and TRBJ2-7; TRBD2 agrees at 8 bases. Germline V gives CDR1 SGHTA, CDR2 FQGNSA. The CDR3 runs 15 residues. J lost 3 bases, V lost 5 bases, and 9 bases had no gene match. The CDR3 bases are TGTGCCAGCAGCCCCCTCCCCGGGACTAGCTACGAGCAGTACTTC. Residues: CASSPLPGTSYEQYF.

This clone was detected only a few times. The chain links TRBV5-1 to TRBJ2-2; TRBD2 is a possible D gene (5 bases). V lost 7 bases, J lost 6 bases, and 22 bases lay in between. CDR3 length: 16 residues. CDR1 and CDR2 (germline): SGHRS, YFSETQ. The CDR3 DNA is TGCGCCAGCGCCCTTAGAAACGGAGGAGCGGCCGGGGAGCTGTTTTTT. Amino acids: CASALRNGGAAGELFF.

The chain couples TRBV19 to TRBJ2-3; TRBD2 matches 11 bases. Looked up from germline, CDR1 is LNHDA and CDR2 is SQIVND (reference sequence). V gave up 5 bases and J gave up 6 bases; unmatched junction bases: 4. The CDR3 is 14 residues long. CDR3 residues: CASSEGLAADTQYF. Here the CDR3 DNA reads TGTGCCAGTAGTGAGGGACTAGCGGCTGATACGCAGTATTTT.

The chain combines TRBV10-3 with TRBJ2-7, with 13 bases fitting TRBD2. The V gene's germline CDR1 is ENHRY and CDR2 SYGVKD. There are 17 residues in the CDR3. Trimming removed 1 base from V and 4 bases from J; junction bases left unmatched: 7. CDR3 sequence: CAISEFGLAGELYEQYF. The CDR3 nucleotides read TGTGCCATCAGTGAGTTCGGACTAGCGGGAGAACTGTACGAGCAGTACTTC.

The rearrangement links TRBV6-4 to TRBJ2-7; 7 bases map to TRBD2. The CDR3 contains 14 residues. The V gene end was trimmed by 9 bases and the J gene end by 2 bases; junction bases not matched to a gene: 10. Germline V lookup: CDR1 MRHNA, CDR2 SNTAGT. CDR3 amino acids: CARGILAGTYEQYF. CDR3 nucleotides: TGTGCCAGGGGCATCTTAGCGGGCACCTACGAGCAGTACTTC.

The V call is TRBV7-7, the J call TRBJ2-5; possible D gene TRBD2, 5 bases. This CDR3 spans 14 amino acids. The germline V gene encodes CDR1 SSHAT and CDR2 FNYEAQ (reference sequence). CDR3: CASDVTSTRETQYF. CDR3 DNA sequence: TGTGCTAGCGACGTAACTAGTACCCGAGAGACCCAGTACTTC.

The chain uses TRBV5-4 and TRBJ1-2; 7 bases fit TRBD1. V lost 4 bases, J lost 2 bases, and 8 bases stayed unmatched. The CDR3 contains 15 residues. Germline V gene lookup returns CDR1 SGHNT and CDR2 YYREEE (reference sequence). DNA of the CDR3: TGTGCCAGCAGCGGAGAGACAGGGAGGAACTATGGCTACACCTTC. Translated: CASSGETGRNYGYTF.

The chain couples TRBV19 to TRBJ2-4; TRBD2 might be the D (5 bases). CDR1 and CDR2 (germline): LNHDA, SQIVND (reference sequence). This CDR3 has 15 residues. V shed 2 bases and J shed 0 bases, with 8 bases lying between them. The CDR3 sequence is CASSIPSLAKNIQYF. In DNA, the CDR3 is TGTGCCAGTAGTATACCTAGCTTAGCCAAAAACATTCAGTACTTC.

The chain links TRBV19 to TRBJ1-2; D not certain. V was trimmed by 6 bases and J by 5 bases, leaving 13 bases between them. The germline gives CDR1 LNHDA, CDR2 SQIVND (reference sequence). This CDR3 spans 13 amino acids. CDR3 residues: CASSRETEYGYTF. CDR3 DNA sequence: TGTGCCAGTAGCCGGGAAACTGAATATGGCTACACCTTC.

V gene TRBV6-5 combines with J gene TRBJ1-1; D gene uncertain. Germline V lookup: CDR1 MNHEY, CDR2 SVGAGI. The CDR3 has 13 amino acids. V gave up 5 bases and J gave up 10 bases, with 17 bases separating them. The CDR3 coding sequence is TGTGCCAGCAGTCCCAAATTTGAGGGATCAGCTTTCTTT. It encodes CASSPKFEGSAFF.

V is TRBV19 and J is TRBJ1-5; D is unresolved. Trimming left V 3 bases short and J 0 bases short, with 6 bases between. Germline V lookup: CDR1 LNHDA, CDR2 SQIVND (reference sequence). The CDR3 has 14 residues. CDR3 nucleotides: TGTGCCAGTAGTATGAGGGATAGCAATCAGCCCCAGCATTTT. Translating gives CASSMRDSNQPQHF.

The rearrangement joins TRBV5-1 to TRBJ1-3, with D uncertain. Germline CDR1 SGHRS, CDR2 YFSETQ. The CDR3 runs to 14 residues. V lost 1 base and J lost 0, with 5 bases in between. CDR3 sequence (DNA): TGCGCCAGCAGCTTGACAGTCTCTGGAAACACCATATATTTT. Protein: CASSLTVSGNTIYF.